A selection of T cell receptor beta chains follows, all from one sample in a study of blood T cells in healthy people across ages. Via MiXCR, TCRdb re-called the 5' RACE reads, giving one row per CDR3 protein. The sample carries some 920,000 distinct CDR3 sequences, around 54% recorded once. Sample: blood. The source is a woman in her sixties or seventies in good health. Both conserved end residues are part of each CDR3. Each record gives: V gene, J gene, D gene, clone size, CDR3 DNA, CDR3 protein. A D gene is named only where the DNA matches it firmly. The size entry is marked missing in some rows and otherwise reads once, few, many or a size class.

TRBV12-3/TRBV12-4	TRBJ1-4	TRBD1	few	TGTGCCAGCAGCAGGACAGGGGTCTATAAAAAACTGTTTTTT	CASSRTGVYKKLFF
TRBV15	TRBJ2-1	TRBD2	NA	TGTGCCACCAGCAGAGATATGAGCGGGAGGGTCTCCTACAATGAGCAGTTCTTC	CATSRDMSGRVSYNEQFF
TRBV29-1	TRBJ2-1	NA	NA	TGCAGCGTTAGTTCGGCCTACAATGAGCAGTTCTTC	CSVSSAYNEQFF
TRBV7-2	TRBJ2-3	NA	few	TGTGCCAGCAGCTTAGATACGCGACTAGACACAGATACGCAGTATTTT	CASSLDTRLDTDTQYF
TRBV20-1	TRBJ2-1	TRBD2	NA	TGCAGTGCTCCCACCCACCTAGCGGGAGTCAATGAGCAGTTCTTC	CSAPTHLAGVNEQFF
TRBV6-4	TRBJ2-7	NA	NA	TGTGCCAGCAGTGAGGGTCAGGGCTGGGGATACTCCTACGAGCAGTACTTC	CASSEGQGWGYSYEQYF
TRBV27	TRBJ2-7	NA	few	TGTGCCAGCAGGGTTGGAGGGTCCGACGAGCAGTACTTC	CASRVGGSDEQYF
TRBV15	TRBJ2-3	TRBD1	NA	TGTGCCACCAGCAGAACCGGGACAGGGCCCTTAGATACGCAGTATTTT	CATSRTGTGPLDTQYF
TRBV20-1	TRBJ2-1	TRBD1	NA	TGCAGTGCCAAACAGGGGGCTGCCTACAATGAGCAGTTCTTC	CSAKQGAAYNEQFF
TRBV29-1	TRBJ1-2	NA	NA	TGCAGCGTTGACCGGCCAGAGGACCGCTATGGCTACACCTTC	CSVDRPEDRYGYTF
TRBV27	TRBJ1-1	NA	NA	TGTGCCACCCGACAGCTGGGTTGGACTGAAGCTTTCTTT	CATRQLGWTEAFF
TRBV6-1	TRBJ2-2	NA	few	TGTGCCAGCTCGAACACCGGGGAGCTGTTTTTT	CASSNTGELFF
TRBV3-1	TRBJ1-5	NA	once	TGTGCCAGCAGCCAGGGTGCGTACTTTCAGCCCCAGCATTTT	CASSQGAYFQPQHF
TRBV7-2	TRBJ2-7	NA	many	TGTGCCAGCAGCTTTGACGTTTCGGCGGAGCAGTACTTC	CASSFDVSAEQYF
TRBV7-2	TRBJ2-3	TRBD2	once	TGTGCCAGCAGCCCGGGACTAGCGGGAGAGGGGGATACGCAGTATTTT	CASSPGLAGEGDTQYF
TRBV15	TRBJ1-2	NA	NA	TGTGCCACCAGCGTAAGTGTAGGACCCACCAGGGATGACTACACCTTC	CATSVSVGPTRDDYTF
TRBV11-2	TRBJ2-7	NA	NA	TGTGCCAGCAGCTTAGTCGGGACGCGCTGGAACGAGCAGTACTTC	CASSLVGTRWNEQYF
TRBV6-5	TRBJ2-7	TRBD1	NA	TGTGCCAGCAGTTACACAGGGGCAAGGGCCTACGAGCAGTACTTC	CASSYTGARAYEQYF
TRBV6-6	TRBJ2-5	TRBD2	NA	TGTGCCAGCAGTTACGGGGGGGGATACCAAGAGACCCAGTACTTC	CASSYGGGYQETQYF
TRBV27	TRBJ2-7	NA	few	TGTGCCAGCAGTTTAGGGCTAGCGCACGAGCAGTACTTC	CASSLGLAHEQYF
TRBV4-2	TRBJ2-1	TRBD2	NA	TGTGCCAGCAGCCAAGAGGGGGCTAGCGGGAGCCTTTACAACGAGCAGTTCTTC	CASSQEGASGSLYNEQFF
TRBV29-1	TRBJ2-3	NA	NA	TGCAGCGTTGAAGAGTTCACAGATACGCAGTATTTT	CSVEEFTDTQYF
TRBV15	TRBJ2-7	NA	NA	TGTGCCACCAGCAGAGATCCGAATGCTCGGGACGAGCAGTACTTC	CATSRDPNARDEQYF
TRBV29-1	TRBJ2-7	NA	NA	TGCAGCGTGGACCGGACCTTTATGAATTACGAGCAGTACTTC	CSVDRTFMNYEQYF
TRBV15	TRBJ2-5	NA	few	TGTGCCACCTACCAAGGGTGGGGGACAAAAGAGACCCAGTACTTC	CATYQGWGTKETQYF
TRBV4-3	TRBJ2-3	NA	few	TGCGCCAGCAGCCAGAGAGTGAGCGCCGGCACAGATACGCAGTATTTT	CASSQRVSAGTDTQYF
TRBV6-1	TRBJ2-5	NA	NA	TGTGCCAGCAGTGATATAAGGGGACAAGAGACCCAGTACTTC	CASSDIRGQETQYF
TRBV28	TRBJ2-5	TRBD2	NA	TGTGCCAGCAGTCCCTTGGGTAGCGGGAGTTCGGGGTACGGGCAGTACTTC	CASSPLGSGSSGYGQYF
TRBV14	TRBJ1-4	NA	NA	TGTGCCAGCAGCCAAGATCGGCAGCCTGATGAAAAACTGTTTTTT	CASSQDRQPDEKLFF
TRBV7-6	TRBJ2-3	NA	few	TGTGCCAGCAGTCAACGGCACTCCCGAGCAGATACGCAGTATTTT	CASSQRHSRADTQYF
TRBV9	TRBJ1-4	TRBD1	NA	TGTGCCAGCAGCGCCCAAACAGGGGACGCAAATGAAAAACTGTTTTTT	CASSAQTGDANEKLFF
TRBV12-3/TRBV12-4	TRBJ2-5	TRBD1	NA	TGTGCCAGCAGCGACTTGGAAGACAGGGCATACCAAGAGACCCAGTACTTC	CASSDLEDRAYQETQYF